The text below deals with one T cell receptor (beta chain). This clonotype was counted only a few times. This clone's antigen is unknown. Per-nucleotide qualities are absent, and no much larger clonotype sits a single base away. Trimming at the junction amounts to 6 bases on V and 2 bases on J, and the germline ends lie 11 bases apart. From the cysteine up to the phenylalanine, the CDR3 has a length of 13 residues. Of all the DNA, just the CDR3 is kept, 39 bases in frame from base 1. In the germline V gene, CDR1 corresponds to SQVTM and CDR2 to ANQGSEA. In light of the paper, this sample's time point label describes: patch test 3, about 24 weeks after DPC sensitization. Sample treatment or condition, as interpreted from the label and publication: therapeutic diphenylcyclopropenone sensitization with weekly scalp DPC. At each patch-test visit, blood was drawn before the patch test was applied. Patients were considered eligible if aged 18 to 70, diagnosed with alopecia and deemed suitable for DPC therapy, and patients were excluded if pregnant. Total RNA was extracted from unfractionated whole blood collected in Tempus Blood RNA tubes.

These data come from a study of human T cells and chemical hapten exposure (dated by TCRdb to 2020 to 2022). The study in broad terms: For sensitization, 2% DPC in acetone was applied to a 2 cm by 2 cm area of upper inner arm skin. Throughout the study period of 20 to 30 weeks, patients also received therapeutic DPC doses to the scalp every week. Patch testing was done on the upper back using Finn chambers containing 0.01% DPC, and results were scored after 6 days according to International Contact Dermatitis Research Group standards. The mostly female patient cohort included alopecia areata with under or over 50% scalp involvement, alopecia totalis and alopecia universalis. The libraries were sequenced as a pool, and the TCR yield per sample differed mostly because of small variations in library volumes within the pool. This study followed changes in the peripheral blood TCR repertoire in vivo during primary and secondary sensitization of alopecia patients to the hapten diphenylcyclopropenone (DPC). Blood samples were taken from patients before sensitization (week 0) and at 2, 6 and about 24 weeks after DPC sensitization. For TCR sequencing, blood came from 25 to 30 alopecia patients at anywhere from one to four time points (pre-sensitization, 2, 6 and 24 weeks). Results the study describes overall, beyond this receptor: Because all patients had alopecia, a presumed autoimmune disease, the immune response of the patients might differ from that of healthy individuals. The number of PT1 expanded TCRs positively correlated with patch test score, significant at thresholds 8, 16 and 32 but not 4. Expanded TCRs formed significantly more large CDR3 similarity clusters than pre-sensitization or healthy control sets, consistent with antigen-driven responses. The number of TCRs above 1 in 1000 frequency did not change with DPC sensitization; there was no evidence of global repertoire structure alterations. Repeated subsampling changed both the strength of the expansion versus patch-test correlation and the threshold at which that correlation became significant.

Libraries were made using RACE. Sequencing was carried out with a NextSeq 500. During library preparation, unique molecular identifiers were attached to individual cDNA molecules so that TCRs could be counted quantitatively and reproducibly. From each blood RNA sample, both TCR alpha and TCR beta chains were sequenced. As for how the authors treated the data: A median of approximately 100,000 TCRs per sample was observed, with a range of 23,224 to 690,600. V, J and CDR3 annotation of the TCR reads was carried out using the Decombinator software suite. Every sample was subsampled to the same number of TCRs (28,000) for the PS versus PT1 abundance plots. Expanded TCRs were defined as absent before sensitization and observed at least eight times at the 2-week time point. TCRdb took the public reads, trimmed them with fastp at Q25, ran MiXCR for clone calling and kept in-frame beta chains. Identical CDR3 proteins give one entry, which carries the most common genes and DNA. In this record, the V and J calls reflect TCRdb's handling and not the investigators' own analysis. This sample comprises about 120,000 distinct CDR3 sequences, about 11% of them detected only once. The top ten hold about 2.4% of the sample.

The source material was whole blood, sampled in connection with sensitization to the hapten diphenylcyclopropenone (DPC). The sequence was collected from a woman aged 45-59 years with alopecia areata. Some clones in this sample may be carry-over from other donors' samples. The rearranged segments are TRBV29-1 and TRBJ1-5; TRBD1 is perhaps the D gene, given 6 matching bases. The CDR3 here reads CSVQQGGNQPQHF. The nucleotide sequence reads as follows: TGCAGCGTCCAACAGGGCGGCAATCAGCCCCAGCATTTT. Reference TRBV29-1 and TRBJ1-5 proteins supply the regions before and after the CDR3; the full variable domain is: SAVISQKPSRDICQRGTSLTIQCQVDSQVTMMFWYRQQPGQSLTLIATANQGSEATYESGFVIDKFPISRPNLTFSTLTVSNMSPEDSSIYLCSVQQGGNQPQHFGDGTRLSIL.